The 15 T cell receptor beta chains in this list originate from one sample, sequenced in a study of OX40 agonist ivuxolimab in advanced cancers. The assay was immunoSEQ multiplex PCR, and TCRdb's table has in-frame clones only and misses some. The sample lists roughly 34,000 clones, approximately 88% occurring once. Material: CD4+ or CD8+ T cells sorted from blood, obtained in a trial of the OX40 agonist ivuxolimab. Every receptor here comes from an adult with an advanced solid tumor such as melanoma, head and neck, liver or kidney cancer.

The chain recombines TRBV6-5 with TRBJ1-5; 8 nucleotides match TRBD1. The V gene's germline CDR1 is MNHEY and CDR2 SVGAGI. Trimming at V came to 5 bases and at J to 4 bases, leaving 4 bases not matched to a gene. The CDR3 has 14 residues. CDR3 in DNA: TGTGCCAGCAGTCTTACAGGGGGAAATCAGCCCCAGCATTTT. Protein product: CASSLTGGNQPQHF.

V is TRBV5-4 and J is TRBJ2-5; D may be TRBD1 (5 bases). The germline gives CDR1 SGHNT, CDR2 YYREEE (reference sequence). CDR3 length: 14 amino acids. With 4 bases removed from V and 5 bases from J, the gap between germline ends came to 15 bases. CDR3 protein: CASSPEDIGETQYF. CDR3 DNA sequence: TGTGCCAGCAGCCCAGAGGACATAGGGGAGACCCAGTACTTC.

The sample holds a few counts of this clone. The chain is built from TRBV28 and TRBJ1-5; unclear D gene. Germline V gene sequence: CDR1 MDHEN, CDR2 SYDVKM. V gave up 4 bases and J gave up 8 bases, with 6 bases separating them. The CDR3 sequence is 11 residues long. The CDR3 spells CASSSAEPQHF. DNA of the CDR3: TGTGCCAGCAGTTCGGCGGAGCCCCAGCATTTT. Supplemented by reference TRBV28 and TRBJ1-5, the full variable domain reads DVKVTQSSRYLVKRTGEKVFLECVQDMDHENMFWYRQDPGLGLRLIYFSYDVKMKEKGDIPEGYSVSREKKERFSLILESASTNQTSMYLCASSSAEPQHFGDGTRLSIL.

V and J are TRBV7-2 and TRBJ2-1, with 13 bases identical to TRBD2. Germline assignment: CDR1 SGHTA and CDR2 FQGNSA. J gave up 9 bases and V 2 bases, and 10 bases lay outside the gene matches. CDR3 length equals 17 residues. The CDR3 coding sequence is TGTGCCAGCAGCTTAACAGGGGGACTAGCGGGACTAGGTGAGCAGTTCTTC. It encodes CASSLTGGLAGLGEQFF.

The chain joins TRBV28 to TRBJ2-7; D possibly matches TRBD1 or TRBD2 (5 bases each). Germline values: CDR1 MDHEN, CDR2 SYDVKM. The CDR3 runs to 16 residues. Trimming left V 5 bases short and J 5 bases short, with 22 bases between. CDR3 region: CASSPGGRAGFNEQYF. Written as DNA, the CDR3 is TGTGCCAGCAGTCCTGGAGGCAGGGCCGGATTTAACGAGCAGTACTTC.

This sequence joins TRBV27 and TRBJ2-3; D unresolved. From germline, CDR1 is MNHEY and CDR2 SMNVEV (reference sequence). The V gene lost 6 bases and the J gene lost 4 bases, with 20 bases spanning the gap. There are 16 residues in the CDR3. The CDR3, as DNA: TGTGCCAGCAGCCAGGTGGTTGGCCTTAGGGCAGATACGCAGTATTTT. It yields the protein CASSQVVGLRADTQYF.

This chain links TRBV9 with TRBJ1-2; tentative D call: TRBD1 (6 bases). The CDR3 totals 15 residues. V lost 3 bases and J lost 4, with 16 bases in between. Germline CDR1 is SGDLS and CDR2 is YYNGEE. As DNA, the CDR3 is TGTGCCAGCAGCGCCTCGATGGCAGGGGCCTATGGCTACACCTTC. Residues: CASSASMAGAYGYTF.

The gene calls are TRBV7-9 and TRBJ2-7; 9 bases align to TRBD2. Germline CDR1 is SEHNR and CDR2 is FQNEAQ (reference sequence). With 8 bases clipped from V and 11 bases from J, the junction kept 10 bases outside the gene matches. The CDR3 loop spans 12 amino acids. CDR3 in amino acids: CASLAGGFREYF. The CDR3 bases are TGTGCCAGCCTGGCGGGAGGGTTCCGAGAGTACTTC.

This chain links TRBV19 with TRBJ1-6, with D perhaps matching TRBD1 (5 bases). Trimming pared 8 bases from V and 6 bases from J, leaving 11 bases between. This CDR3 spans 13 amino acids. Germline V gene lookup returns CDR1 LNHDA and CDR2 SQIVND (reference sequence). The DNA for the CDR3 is TGTGCCAGTGCCCAGGGAGTTAATTCACCCCTCCACTTT. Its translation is CASAQGVNSPLHF.

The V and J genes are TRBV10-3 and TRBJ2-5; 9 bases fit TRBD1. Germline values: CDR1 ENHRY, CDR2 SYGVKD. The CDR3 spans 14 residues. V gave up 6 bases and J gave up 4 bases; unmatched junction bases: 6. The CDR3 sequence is CAISRDRAVETQYF. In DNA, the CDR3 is TGTGCCATCAGCCGGGACAGGGCGGTAGAGACCCAGTACTTC.

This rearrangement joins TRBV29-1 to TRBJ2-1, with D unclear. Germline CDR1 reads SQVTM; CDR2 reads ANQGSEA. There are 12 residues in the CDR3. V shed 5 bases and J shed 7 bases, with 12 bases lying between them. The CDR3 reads CSVRALGNEQFF. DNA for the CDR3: TGCAGCGTTAGGGCCCTGGGGAATGAGCAGTTCTTC.

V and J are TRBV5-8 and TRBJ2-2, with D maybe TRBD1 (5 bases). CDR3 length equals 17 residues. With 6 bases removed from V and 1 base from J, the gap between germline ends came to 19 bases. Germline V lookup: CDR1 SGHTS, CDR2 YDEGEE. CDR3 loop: CASNIDRLILNTGELFF. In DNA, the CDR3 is TGTGCCAGCAATATCGACAGATTGATTTTGAACACCGGGGAGCTGTTTTTT.

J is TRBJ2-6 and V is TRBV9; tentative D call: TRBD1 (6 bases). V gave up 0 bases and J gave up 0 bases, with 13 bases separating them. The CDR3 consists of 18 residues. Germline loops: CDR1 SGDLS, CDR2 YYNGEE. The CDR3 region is CASSVGGLPSSGANVLTF. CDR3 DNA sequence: TGTGCCAGCAGCGTAGGGGGGCTACCAAGCTCTGGGGCCAACGTCCTGACTTTC.

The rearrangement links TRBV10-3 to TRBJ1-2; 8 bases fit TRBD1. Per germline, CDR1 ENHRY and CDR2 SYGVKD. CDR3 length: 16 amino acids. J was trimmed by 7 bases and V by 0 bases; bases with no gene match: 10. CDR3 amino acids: CAISESGGQGTSGYTF. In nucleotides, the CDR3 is TGTGCCATCAGTGAGTCAGGAGGACAGGGTACGAGTGGCTACACCTTC.

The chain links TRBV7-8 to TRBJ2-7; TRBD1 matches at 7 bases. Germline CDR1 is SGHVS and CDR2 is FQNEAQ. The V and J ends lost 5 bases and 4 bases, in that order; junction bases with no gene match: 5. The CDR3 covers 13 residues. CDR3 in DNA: TGTGCCAGCAGCCCCGACAGGGCTTACGAGCAGTACTTC. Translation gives CASSPDRAYEQYF.